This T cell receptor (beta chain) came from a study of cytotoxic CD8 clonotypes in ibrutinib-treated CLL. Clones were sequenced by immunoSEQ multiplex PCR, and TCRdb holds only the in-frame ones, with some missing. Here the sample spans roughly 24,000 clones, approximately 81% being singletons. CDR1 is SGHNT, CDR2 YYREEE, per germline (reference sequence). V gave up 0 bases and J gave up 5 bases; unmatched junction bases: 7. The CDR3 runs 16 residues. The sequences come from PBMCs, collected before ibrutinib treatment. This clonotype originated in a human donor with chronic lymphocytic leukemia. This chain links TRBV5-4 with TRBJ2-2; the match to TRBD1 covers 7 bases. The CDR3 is CASSLVGRGITGELFF. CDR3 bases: TGTGCCAGCAGCTTGGTAGGCAGGGGGATTACCGGGGAGCTGTTTTTT.